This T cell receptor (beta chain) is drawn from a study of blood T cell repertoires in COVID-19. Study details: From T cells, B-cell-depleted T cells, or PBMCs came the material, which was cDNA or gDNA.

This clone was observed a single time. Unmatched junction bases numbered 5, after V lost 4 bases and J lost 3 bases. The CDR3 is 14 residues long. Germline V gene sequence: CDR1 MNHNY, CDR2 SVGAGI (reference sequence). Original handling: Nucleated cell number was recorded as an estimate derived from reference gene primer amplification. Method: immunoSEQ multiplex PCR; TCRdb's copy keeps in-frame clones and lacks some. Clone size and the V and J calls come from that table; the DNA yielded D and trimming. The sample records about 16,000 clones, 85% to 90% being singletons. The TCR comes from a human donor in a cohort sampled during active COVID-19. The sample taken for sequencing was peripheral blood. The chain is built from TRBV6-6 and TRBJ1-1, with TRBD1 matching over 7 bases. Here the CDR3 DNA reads TGTGCCAGCAGTTCAGGGGGGTCGGACACTGAAGCTTTCTTT. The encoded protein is CASSSGGSDTEAFF.